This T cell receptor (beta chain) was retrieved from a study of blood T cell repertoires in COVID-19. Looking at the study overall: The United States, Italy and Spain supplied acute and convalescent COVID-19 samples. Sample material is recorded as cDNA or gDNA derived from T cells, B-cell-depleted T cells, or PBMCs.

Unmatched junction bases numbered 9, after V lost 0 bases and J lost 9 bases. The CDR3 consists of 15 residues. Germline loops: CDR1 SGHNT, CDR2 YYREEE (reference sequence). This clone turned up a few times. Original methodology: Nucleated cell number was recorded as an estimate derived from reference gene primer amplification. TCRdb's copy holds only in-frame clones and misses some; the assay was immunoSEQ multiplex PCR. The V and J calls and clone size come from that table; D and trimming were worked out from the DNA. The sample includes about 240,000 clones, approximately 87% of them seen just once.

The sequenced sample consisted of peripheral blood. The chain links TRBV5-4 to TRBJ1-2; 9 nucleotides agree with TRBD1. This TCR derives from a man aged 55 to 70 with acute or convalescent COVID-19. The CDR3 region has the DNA TGTGCCAGCAGCTTGGGTGACAGGGGGTATCTGAGCTACACCTTC. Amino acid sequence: CASSLGDRGYLSYTF.